These 4 T cell receptor beta chains were all obtained from the same sample, sequenced in a study of technical replicates of blood from a handful of donors. Measured with immunoSEQ multiplex PCR; TCRdb has only the in-frame clones, and not every one. The table lists about 97,000 clones, approximately 95% of them singletons. The sample was T cells isolated from PBMCs. The source of these receptors is a human donor in good health.

The chain uses TRBV7-9 and TRBJ2-7, with D uncertain. Germline V lookup: CDR1 SEHNR, CDR2 FQNEAQ (reference sequence). The CDR3 runs 12 residues. Trimming took off 1 base at V and 6 bases at J, with 7 bases between the two ends. The CDR3 spells CASSLGGSEQYF. The CDR3 coding sequence is TGTGCCAGCAGCTTAGGAGGATCCGAGCAGTACTTC.

The chain couples TRBV2 to TRBJ2-1, with 14 bases identical to TRBD2. Trimming took 6 bases from V and 12 from J; bases not matched to a gene: 16. The CDR3 runs 17 residues. Germline V gene lookup returns CDR1 SNHLY and CDR2 FYNNEI. CDR3 in amino acids: CASSTLPGTSGSLRQFF. The CDR3 nucleotides are TGTGCCAGCAGCACACTACCCGGGACTAGCGGGAGTTTACGGCAGTTCTTC.

The chain is built from TRBV5-6 and TRBJ2-1; tentatively, D is TRBD2 (5 bases). The germline gives CDR1 SGHDT, CDR2 YYEEEE. V lost 7 bases and J lost 4, with 9 bases in between. The CDR3 is 12 residues long. CDR3: CASASGYNEQFF. The CDR3 coding sequence is TGTGCCAGCGCGAGCGGTTACAATGAGCAGTTCTTC.

This rearrangement joins TRBV12-5 to TRBJ2-3, with D possibly TRBD1 on 6 matching bases. Trimming removed 1 base from V and 2 bases from J, with 7 bases in between. The CDR3 covers 14 residues. The germline V gene encodes CDR1 LGHNT and CDR2 FRNRAP. The DNA of the CDR3 is TGTGCTAGTGGTTTGGGGACAGACACAGATACGCAGTATTTT. Translation: CASGLGTDTDTQYF. The full variable domain, rest sourced from reference TRBV12-5 and TRBJ2-3, is DARVTQTPRHKVTEMGQEVTMRCQPILGHNTVFWYRQTMMQGLELLAYFRNRAPLDDSGMPKDRFSAEMPDATLATLKIQPSEPRDSAVYFCASGLGTDTDTQYFGPGTRLTVL.